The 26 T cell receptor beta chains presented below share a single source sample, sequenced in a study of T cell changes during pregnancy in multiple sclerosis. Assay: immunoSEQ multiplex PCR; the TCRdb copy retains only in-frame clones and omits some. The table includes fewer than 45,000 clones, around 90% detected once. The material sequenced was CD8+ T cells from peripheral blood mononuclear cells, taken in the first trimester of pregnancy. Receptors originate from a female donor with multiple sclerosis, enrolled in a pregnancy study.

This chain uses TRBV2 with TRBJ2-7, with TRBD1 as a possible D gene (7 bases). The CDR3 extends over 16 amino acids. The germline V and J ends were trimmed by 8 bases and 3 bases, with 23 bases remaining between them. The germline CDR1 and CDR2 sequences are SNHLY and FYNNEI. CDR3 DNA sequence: TGTGCCAGCTTGAGACAGGGAAGGGAGGCGGTCTACGAGCAGTACTTC. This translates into CASLRQGREAVYEQYF.

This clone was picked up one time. The CDR3: CASSSAEGLAGYEQYF. Written as DNA, the CDR3 is TGCGCCAGCAGCTCAGCGGAGGGACTAGCGGGGTACGAGCAGTACTTC. V gene TRBV5-1 combines with J gene TRBJ2-7, with 13 bases lining up with TRBD2. Germline CDR1 SGHRS, CDR2 YFSETQ. With 3 bases clipped from V and 4 bases from J, the junction kept 7 bases outside the gene matches. The CDR3 covers 16 residues.

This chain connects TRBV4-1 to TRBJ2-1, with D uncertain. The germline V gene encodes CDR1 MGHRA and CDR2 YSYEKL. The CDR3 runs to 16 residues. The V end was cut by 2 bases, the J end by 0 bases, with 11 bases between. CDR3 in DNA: TGCGCCAGCAGCCAACTAGGAGAGAGCTCCTACAATGAGCAGTTCTTC. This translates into CASSQLGESSYNEQFF.

CDR3 DNA: TGTGCCAGTAGCTATGGGCCACAGGGGACGCCCCAGCATTTT. It translates to CASSYGPQGTPQHF. This chain links TRBV19 with TRBJ1-5; 7 bases are a match to TRBD1. CDR3 length equals 14 residues. J was trimmed by 9 bases and V by 6 bases; bases with no gene match: 11. CDR1 and CDR2 from the germline V gene are LNHDA and SQIVND (reference sequence).

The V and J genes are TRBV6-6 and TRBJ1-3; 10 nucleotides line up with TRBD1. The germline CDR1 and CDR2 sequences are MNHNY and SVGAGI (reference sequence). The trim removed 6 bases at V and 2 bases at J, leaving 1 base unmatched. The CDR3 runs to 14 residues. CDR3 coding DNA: TGTGCCAGCAGCGGACAGGGGGCTGGAAACACCATATATTTT. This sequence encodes CASSGQGAGNTIYF.

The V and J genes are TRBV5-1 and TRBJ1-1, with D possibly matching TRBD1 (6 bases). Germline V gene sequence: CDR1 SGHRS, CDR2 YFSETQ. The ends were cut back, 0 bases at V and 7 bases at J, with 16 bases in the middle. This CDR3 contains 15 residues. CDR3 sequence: CASSLGDTGTYEAFF. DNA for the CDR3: TGCGCCAGCAGCTTGGGTGATACAGGGACATATGAAGCTTTCTTT. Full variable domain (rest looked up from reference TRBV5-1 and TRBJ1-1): KAGVTQTPRYLIKTRGQQVTLSCSPISGHRSVSWYQQTPGQGLQFLFEYFSETQRNKGNFPGRFSGRQFSNSRSEMNVSTLELGDSALYLCASSLGDTGTYEAFFGQGTRLTVV.

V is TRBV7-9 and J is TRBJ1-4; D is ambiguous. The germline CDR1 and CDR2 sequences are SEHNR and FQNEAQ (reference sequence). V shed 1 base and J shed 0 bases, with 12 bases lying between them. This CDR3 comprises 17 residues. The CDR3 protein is CASSLVGEETTNEKLFF. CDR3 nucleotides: TGTGCCAGCAGCTTAGTCGGAGAAGAAACAACTAATGAAAAACTGTTTTTT.

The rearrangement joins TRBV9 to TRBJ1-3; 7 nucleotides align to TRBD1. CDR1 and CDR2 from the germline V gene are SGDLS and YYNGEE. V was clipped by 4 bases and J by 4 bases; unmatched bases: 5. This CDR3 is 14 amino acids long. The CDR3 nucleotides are TGTGCCAGCAGCTATACAGGGGCAGGAAACACCATATATTTT. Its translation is CASSYTGAGNTIYF.

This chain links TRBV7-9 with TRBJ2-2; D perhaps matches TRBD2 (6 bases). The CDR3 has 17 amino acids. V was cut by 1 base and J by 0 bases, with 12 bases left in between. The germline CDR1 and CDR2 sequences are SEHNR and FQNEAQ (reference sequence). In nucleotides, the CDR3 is TGTGCCAGCAGCTTAGTCGGGGCGGGGCCGAACACCGGGGAGCTGTTTTTT. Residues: CASSLVGAGPNTGELFF.

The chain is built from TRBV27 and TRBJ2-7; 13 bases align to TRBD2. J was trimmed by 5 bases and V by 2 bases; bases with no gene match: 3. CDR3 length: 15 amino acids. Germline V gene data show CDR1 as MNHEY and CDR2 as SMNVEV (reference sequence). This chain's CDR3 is CASSLLGLAGDEQYF. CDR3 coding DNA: TGTGCCAGCAGTTTACTCGGACTAGCGGGAGACGAGCAGTACTTC.

The CDR3 here is CASSPGTPTGVGRPQHF. The CDR3 DNA sequence: TGTGCCAGTAGTCCTGGAACTCCCACAGGGGTAGGTAGGCCCCAGCATTTT. The chain has TRBV19 and TRBJ1-5; the match to TRBD1 covers 7 bases. This CDR3 is built from 17 residues. V lost 5 bases, J lost 9 bases, and 19 bases stayed unmatched. Germline assignment: CDR1 LNHDA and CDR2 SQIVND (reference sequence).

The CDR3 sequence: CSVWLDRDYGYTF. CDR3 DNA sequence: TGCAGCGTATGGCTCGACAGGGACTATGGCTACACCTTC. The chain links TRBV29-1 to TRBJ1-2, with 7 nucleotides matching TRBD1. The CDR3 extends over 13 amino acids. The J segment lost 3 bases and the V segment lost 6 bases, leaving 7 bases of the junction unmatched. Germline loops: CDR1 SQVTM, CDR2 ANQGSEA. The full variable domain, completed using reference TRBV29-1 and TRBJ1-2, is SAVISQKPSRDICQRGTSLTIQCQVDSQVTMMFWYRQQPGQSLTLIATANQGSEATYESGFVIDKFPISRPNLTFSTLTVSNMSPEDSSIYLCSVWLDRDYGYTFGSGTRLTVV.

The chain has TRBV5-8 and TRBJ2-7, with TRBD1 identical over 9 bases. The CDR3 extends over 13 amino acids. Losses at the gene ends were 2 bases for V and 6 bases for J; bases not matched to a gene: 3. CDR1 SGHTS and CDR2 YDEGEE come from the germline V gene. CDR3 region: CASSFRTGVEQYF. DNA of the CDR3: TGTGCCAGCAGCTTCAGGACAGGGGTCGAGCAGTACTTC.

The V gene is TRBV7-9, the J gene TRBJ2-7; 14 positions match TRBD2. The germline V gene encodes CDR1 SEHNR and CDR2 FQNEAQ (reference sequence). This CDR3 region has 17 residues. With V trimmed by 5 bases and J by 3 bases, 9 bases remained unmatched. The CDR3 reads CASSPGTSGGIFYEQYF. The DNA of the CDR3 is TGTGCCAGCAGCCCCGGGACTAGCGGGGGCATATTCTACGAGCAGTACTTC. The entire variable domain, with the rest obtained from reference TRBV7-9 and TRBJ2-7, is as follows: DTGVSQNPRHKITKRGQNVTFRCDPISEHNRLYWYRQTLGQGPEFLTYFQNEAQLEKSRLLSDRFSAERPKGSFSTLEIQRTEQGDSAMYLCASSPGTSGGIFYEQYFGPGTRLTVT.

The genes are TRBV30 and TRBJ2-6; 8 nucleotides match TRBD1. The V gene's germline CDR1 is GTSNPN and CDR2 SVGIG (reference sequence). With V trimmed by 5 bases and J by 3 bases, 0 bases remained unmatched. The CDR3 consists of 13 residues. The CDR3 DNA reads TGTGCCTGGGGGACAGGTGGGGCCAACGTCCTGACTTTC. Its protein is CAWGTGGANVLTF. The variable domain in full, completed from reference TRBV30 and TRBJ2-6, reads SQTIHQWPATLVQPVGSPLSLECTVEGTSNPNLYWYRQAAGRGLQLLFYSVGIGQISSEVPQNLSASRPQDRQFILSSKKLLLSDSGFYLCAWGTGGANVLTFGAGSRLTVL.

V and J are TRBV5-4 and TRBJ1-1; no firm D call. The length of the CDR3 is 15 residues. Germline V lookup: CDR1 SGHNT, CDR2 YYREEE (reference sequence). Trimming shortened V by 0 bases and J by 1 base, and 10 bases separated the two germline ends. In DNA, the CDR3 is TGTGCCAGCAGCTTGGAATTGGTCGGGAACACTGAAGCTTTCTTT. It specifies CASSLELVGNTEAFF.

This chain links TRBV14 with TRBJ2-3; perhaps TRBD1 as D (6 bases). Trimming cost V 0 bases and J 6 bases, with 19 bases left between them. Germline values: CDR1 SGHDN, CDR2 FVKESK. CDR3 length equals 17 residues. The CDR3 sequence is CASSQDTNYGTRDTQYF. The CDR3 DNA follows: TGTGCCAGCAGCCAAGATACGAACTACGGGACACGGGATACGCAGTATTTT.

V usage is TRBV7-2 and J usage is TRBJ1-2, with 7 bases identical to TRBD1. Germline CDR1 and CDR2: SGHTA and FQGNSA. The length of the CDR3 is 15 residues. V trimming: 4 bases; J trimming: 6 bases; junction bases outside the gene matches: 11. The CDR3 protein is CASSSLDGTAHGYTF. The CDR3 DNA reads TGTGCCAGCAGCTCCTTAGATGGGACAGCTCATGGCTACACCTTC. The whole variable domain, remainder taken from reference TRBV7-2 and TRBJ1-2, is GAGVSQSPSNKVTEKGKDVELRCDPISGHTALYWYRQSLGQGLEFLIYFQGNSAPDKSGLPSDRFSAERTGGSVSTLTIQRTQQEDSAVYLCASSSLDGTAHGYTFGSGTRLTVV.

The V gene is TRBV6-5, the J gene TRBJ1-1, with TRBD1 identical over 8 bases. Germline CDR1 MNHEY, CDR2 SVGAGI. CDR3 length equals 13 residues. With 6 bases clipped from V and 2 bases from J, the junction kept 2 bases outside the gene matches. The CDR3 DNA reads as TGTGCCAGCAGCAGGGGGCGCAACACTGAAGCTTTCTTT. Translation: CASSRGRNTEAFF.

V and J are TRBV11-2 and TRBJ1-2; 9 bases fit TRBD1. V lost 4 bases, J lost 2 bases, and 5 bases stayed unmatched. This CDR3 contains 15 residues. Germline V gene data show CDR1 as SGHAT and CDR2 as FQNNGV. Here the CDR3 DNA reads TGTGCCAGCAGCTCAGGGACAGGGTACAACTATGGCTACACCTTC. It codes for CASSSGTGYNYGYTF. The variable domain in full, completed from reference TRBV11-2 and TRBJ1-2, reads EAGVAQSPRYKIIEKRQSVAFWCNPISGHATLYWYQQILGQGPKLLIQFQNNGVVDDSQLPKDRFSAERLKGVDSTLKIQPAKLEDSAVYLCASSSGTGYNYGYTFGSGTRLTVV.

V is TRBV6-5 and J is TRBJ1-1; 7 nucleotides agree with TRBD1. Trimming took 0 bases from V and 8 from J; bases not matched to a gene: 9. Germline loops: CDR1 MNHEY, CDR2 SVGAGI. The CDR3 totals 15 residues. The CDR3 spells CASSYSPQGTEEAFF. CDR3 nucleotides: TGTGCCAGCAGTTACTCCCCACAGGGGACAGAAGAAGCTTTCTTT.

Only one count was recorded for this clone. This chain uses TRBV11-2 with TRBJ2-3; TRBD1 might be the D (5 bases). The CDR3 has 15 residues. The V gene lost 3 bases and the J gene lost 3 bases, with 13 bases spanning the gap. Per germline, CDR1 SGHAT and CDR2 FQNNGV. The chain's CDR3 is CASSFTQGATDTQYF. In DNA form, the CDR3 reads TGTGCCAGCAGCTTTACTCAAGGGGCAACAGATACGCAGTATTTT.

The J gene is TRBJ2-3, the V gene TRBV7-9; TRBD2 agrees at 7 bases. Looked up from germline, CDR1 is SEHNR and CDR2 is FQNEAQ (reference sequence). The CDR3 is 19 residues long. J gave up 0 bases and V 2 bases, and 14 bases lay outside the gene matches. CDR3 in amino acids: CASSLNLSGVETSTDTQYF. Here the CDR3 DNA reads TGTGCCAGCAGCTTAAATCTGAGCGGGGTGGAAACTAGCACAGATACGCAGTATTTT.

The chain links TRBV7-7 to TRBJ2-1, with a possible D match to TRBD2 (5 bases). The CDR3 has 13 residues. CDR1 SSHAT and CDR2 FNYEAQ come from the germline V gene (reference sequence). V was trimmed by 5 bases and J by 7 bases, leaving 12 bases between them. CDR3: CASSQSTGNEQFF. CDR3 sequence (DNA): TGTGCCAGCAGCCAGAGTACGGGGAATGAGCAGTTCTTC.

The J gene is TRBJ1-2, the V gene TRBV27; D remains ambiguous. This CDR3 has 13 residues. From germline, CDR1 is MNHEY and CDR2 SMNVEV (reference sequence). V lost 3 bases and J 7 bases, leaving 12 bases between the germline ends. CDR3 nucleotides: TGTGCCAGCAGTTTCCCCGTGACACTTGGCTACACCTTC. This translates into CASSFPVTLGYTF.

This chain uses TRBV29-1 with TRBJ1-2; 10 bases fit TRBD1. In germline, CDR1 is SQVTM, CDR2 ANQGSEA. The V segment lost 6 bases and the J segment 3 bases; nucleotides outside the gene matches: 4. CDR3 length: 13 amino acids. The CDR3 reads CSVTGGEHYGYTF. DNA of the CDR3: TGCAGCGTGACAGGGGGCGAGCACTATGGCTACACCTTC.